Detailed here is one T cell receptor (beta chain). Its antigen is as yet unknown. These data come from a study of cytomegalovirus exposure and HLA in healthy donors. Study-level findings and limits: The study designated roughly 160 TCR beta chains cytomegalovirus-associated. Presence/absence analyses assumed roughly uniform sequencing depth across donors.

The study ran its PCR with 60 Vbeta and 13 Jbeta primers. Here immunoSEQ multiplex PCR was the method, and the copy in TCRdb shows in-frame clones only, minus some. The sample includes around 150,000 clones, around 80% of them seen just once. The length of the CDR3 is 13 residues. Between the trimmed V and J ends, which lost 4 bases and 4 bases, there was a span of 11 bases. The V gene's germline CDR1 is SGHDN and CDR2 FVKESK. The chain has TRBV14 and TRBJ2-7, with D possibly TRBD2 on 5 matching bases. This receptor was obtained from a man between 40 and 49 years old in good health and CMV-seronegative. Material: PBMCs. CDR3 protein: CASSPLAFYEQYF. CDR3 DNA: TGTGCCAGCAGCCCATTAGCGTTTTACGAGCAGTACTTC.